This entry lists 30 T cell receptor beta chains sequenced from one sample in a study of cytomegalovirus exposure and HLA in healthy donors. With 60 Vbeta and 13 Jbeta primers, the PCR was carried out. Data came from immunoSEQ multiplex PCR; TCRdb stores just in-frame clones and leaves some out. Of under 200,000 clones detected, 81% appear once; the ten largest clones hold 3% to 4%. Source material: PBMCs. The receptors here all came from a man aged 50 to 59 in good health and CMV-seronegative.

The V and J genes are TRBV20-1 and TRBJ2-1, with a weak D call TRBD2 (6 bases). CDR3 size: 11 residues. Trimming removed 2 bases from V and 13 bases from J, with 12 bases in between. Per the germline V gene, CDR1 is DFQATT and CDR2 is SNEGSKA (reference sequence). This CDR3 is CSARRESGQFF. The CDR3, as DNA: TGCAGTGCTAGACGGGAGTCAGGTCAGTTCTTC.

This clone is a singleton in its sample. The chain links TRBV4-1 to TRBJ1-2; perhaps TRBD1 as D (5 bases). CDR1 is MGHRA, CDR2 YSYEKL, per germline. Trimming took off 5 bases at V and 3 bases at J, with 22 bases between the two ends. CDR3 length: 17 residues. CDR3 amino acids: CASSKVAGLGRDYGYTF. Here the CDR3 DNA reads TGCGCCAGCAGCAAGGTTGCGGGGCTGGGACGCGACTATGGCTACACCTTC.

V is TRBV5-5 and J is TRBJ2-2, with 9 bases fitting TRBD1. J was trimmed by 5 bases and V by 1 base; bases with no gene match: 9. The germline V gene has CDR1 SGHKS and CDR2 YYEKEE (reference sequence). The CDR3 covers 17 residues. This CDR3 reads CASSLFVWDRETGELFF. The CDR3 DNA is TGTGCCAGCAGCTTGTTCGTCTGGGACAGGGAAACCGGGGAGCTGTTTTTT.

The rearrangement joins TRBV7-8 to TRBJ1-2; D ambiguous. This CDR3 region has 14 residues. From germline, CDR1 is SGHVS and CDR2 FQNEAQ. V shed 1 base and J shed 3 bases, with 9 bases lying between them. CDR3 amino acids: CASSLGPRDYGYTF. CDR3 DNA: TGTGCCAGCAGCTTAGGGCCTCGGGACTATGGCTACACCTTC. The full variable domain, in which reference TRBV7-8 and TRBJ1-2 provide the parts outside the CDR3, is GAGVSQSPRYKVAKRGQDVALRCDPISGHVSLFWYQQALGQGPEFLTYFQNEAQLDKSGLPSDRFFAERPEGSVSTLKIQRTQQEDSAVYLCASSLGPRDYGYTFGSGTRLTVV.

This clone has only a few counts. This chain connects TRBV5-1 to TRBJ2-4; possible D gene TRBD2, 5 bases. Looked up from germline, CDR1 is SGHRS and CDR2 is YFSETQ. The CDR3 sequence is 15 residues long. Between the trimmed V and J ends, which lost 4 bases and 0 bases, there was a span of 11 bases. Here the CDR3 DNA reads TGCGCCAGCAGCCCCGGACTTATAGCCAAAAACATTCAGTACTTC. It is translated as CASSPGLIAKNIQYF.

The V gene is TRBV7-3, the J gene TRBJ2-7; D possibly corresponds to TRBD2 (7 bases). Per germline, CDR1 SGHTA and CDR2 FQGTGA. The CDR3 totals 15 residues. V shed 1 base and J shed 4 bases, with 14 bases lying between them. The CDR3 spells CASSLRGGQDYEQYF. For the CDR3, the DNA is TGTGCCAGCAGCTTAAGGGGGGGGCAGGATTACGAGCAGTACTTC. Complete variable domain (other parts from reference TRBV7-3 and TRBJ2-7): GAGVSQTPSNKVTEKGKYVELRCDPISGHTALYWYRQSLGQGPEFLIYFQGTGAADDSGLPNDRFFAVRPEGSVSTLKIQRTERGDSAVYLCASSLRGGQDYEQYFGPGTRLTVT.

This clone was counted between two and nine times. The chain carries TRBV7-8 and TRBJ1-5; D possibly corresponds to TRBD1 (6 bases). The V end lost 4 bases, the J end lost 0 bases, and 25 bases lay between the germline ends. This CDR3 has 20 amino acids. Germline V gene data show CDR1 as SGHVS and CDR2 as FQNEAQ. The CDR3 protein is CASSSKRPGHKAYSNQPQHF. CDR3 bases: TGTGCCAGCAGCTCTAAACGTCCGGGACATAAGGCGTATAGCAATCAGCCCCAGCATTTT.

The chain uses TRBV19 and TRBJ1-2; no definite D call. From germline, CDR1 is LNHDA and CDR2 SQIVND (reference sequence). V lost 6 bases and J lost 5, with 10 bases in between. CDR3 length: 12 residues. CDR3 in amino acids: CASSISTYGYTF. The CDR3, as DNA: TGTGCCAGTAGCATATCTACGTATGGCTACACCTTC.

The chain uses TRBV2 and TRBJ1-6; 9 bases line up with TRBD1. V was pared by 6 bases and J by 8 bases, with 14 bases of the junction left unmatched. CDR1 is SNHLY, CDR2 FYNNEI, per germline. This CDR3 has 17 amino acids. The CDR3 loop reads CASSSPGQGWGDSPLHF. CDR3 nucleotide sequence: TGTGCCAGCAGCTCACCGGGACAGGGATGGGGGGATTCACCCCTCCACTTT.

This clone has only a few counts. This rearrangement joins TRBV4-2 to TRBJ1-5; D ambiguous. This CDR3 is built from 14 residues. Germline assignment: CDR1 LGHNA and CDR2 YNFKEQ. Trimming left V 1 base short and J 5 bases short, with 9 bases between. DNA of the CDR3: TGTGCCAGCAGCCAAGCCGGGGTTGATCAGCCCCAGCATTTT. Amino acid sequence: CASSQAGVDQPQHF.

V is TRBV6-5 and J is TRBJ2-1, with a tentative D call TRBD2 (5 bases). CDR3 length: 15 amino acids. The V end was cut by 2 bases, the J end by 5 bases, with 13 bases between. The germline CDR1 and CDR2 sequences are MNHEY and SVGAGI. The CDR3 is CASSYPFRGHNEQFF. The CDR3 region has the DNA TGTGCCAGCAGTTACCCTTTCCGGGGTCACAATGAGCAGTTCTTC.

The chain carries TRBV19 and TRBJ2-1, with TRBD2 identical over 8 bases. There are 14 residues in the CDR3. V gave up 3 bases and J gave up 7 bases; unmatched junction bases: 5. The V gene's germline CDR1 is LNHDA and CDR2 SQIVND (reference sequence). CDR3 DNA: TGTGCCAGTAGTATTCCGGGGGGGAGGAATGAGCAGTTCTTC. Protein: CASSIPGGRNEQFF.

Here the CDR3 reads CASSLGDGGGLEQYF. The CDR3 DNA follows: TGTGCCAGCAGCTTGGGGGATGGGGGGGGTCTCGAGCAGTACTTC. The J gene is TRBJ2-7, the V gene TRBV7-3, with 7 bases fitting TRBD2. Looked up from germline, CDR1 is SGHTA and CDR2 is FQGTGA. This CDR3 has 15 residues. V shed 3 bases and J 6 bases; nucleotides not matched to a gene: 11.

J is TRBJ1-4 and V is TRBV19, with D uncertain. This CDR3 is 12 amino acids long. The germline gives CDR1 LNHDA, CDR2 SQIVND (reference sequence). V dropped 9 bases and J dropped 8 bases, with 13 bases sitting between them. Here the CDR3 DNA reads TGTGCCAGCCTAGGCCCGCGCGAAAAACTGTTTTTT. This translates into CASLGPREKLFF. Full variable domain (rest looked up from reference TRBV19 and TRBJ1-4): DGGITQSPKYLFRKEGQNVTLSCEQNLNHDAMYWYRQDPGQGLRLIYYSQIVNDFQKGDIAEGYSVSREKKESFPLTVTSAQKNPTAFYLCASLGPREKLFFGSGTQLSVL.

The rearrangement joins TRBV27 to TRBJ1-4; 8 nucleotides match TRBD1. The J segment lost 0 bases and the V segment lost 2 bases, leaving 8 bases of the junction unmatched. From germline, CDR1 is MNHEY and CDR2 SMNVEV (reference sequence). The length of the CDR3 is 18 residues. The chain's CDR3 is CASSLEAGGTATNEKLFF. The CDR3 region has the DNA TGTGCCAGCAGTTTAGAGGCAGGGGGCACCGCAACTAATGAAAAACTGTTTTTT.

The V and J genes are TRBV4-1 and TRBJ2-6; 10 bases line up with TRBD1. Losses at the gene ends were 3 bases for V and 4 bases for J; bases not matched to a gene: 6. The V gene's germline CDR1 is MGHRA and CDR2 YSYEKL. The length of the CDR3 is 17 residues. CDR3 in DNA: TGCGCCAGCAGCCAGAGGGACAGGGGCGGAGGGGCCAACGTCCTGACTTTC. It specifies CASSQRDRGGGANVLTF.

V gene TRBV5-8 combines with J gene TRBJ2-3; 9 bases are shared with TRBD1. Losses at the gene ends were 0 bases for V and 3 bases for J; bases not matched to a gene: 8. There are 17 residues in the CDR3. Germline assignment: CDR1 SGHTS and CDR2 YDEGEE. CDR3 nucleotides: TGTGCCAGCAGCTTGGCCAGAGGGACAGGGCGTACAGATACGCAGTATTTT. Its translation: CASSLARGTGRTDTQYF.

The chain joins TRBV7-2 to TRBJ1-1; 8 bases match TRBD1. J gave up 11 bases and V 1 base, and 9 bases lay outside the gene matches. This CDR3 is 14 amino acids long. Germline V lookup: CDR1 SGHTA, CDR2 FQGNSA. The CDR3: CASSLGDRTGNAFF. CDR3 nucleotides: TGTGCCAGCAGCTTAGGTGACAGGACAGGGAACGCTTTCTTT. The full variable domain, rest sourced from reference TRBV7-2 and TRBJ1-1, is GAGVSQSPSNKVTEKGKDVELRCDPISGHTALYWYRQSLGQGLEFLIYFQGNSAPDKSGLPSDRFSAERTGGSVSTLTIQRTQQEDSAVYLCASSLGDRTGNAFFGQGTRLTVV.

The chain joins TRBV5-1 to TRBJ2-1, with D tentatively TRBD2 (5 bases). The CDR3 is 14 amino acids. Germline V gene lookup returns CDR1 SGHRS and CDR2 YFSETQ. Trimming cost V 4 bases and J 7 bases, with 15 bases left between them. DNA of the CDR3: TGCGCCAGCAGCCCTAGCCCTATGGTAAATGAGCAGTTCTTC. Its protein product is CASSPSPMVNEQFF.

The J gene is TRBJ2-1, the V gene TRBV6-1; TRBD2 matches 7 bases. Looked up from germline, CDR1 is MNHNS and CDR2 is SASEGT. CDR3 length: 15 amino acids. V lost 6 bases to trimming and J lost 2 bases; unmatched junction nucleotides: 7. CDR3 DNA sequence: TGTGCCAGCAGGGCCGGGGGGATCGCCTACAATGAGCAGTTCTTC. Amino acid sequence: CASRAGGIAYNEQFF.

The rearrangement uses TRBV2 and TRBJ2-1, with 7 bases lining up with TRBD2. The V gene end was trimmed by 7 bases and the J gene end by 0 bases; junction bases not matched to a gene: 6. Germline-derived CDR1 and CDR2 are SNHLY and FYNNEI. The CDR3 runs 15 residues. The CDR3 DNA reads TGTGCCAGCATTAGGGAGGGGAGCTCCTACAATGAGCAGTTCTTC. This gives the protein CASIREGSSYNEQFF.

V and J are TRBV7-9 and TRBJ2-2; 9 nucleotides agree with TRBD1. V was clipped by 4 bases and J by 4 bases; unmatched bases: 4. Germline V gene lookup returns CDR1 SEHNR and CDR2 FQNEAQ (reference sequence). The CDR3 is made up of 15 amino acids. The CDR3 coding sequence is TGTGCCAGCAGCTCGGGACAGGGAAGCACCGGGGAGCTGTTTTTT. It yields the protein CASSSGQGSTGELFF.

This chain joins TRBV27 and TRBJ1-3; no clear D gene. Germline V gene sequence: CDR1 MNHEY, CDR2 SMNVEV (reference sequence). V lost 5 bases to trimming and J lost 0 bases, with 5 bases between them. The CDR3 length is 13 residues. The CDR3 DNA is TGTGCCAGCAGTCCTAGCTCTGGAAACACCATATATTTT. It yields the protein CASSPSSGNTIYF.

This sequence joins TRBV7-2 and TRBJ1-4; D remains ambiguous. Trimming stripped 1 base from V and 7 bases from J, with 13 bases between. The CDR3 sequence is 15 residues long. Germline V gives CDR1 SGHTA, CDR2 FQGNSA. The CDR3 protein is CASSLVGVAPEKLFF. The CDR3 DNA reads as TGTGCCAGCAGCTTAGTTGGGGTAGCGCCTGAAAAACTGTTTTTT.

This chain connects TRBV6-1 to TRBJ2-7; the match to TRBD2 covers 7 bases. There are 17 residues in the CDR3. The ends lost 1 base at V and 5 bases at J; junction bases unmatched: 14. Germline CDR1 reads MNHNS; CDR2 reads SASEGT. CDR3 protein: CASSEVFVGGLRDEQYF. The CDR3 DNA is TGTGCCAGCAGTGAAGTGTTTGTCGGGGGACTAAGGGACGAGCAGTACTTC.

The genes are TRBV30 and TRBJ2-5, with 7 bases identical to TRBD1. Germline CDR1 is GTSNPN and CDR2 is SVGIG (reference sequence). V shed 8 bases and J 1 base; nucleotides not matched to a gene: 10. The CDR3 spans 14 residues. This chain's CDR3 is CAQGDRFLQETQYF. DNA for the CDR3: TGTGCCCAAGGGGACAGATTTCTCCAAGAGACCCAGTACTTC.

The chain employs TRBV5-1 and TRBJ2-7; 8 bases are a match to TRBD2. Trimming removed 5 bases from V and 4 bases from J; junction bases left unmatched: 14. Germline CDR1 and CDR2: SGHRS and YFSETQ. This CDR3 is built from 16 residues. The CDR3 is CASSRGGSGASYEQYF. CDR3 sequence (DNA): TGCGCCAGCAGTCGAGGGGGTAGCGGGGCGTCTTACGAGCAGTACTTC.

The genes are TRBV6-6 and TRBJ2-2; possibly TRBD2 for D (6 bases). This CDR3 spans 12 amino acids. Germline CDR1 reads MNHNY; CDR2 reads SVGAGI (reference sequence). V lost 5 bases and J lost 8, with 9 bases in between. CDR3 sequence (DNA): TGTGCCAGCAGTCCAGGGAGGGGGGAGCTGTTTTTT. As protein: CASSPGRGELFF.

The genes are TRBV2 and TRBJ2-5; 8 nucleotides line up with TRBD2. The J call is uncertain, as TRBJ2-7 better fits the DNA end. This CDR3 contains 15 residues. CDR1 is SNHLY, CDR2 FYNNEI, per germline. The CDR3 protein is CASSKTSEHGGEQYF. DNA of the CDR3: TGTGCCAGCAGCAAGACTAGCGAGCATGGCGGCGAGCAGTACTTC.

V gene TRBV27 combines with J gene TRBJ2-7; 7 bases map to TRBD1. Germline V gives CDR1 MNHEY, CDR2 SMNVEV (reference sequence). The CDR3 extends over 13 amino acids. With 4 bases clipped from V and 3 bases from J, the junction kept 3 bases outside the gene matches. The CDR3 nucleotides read TGTGCCAGCAGTTCGCAGGGGGTCTACGAGCAGTACTTC. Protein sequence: CASSSQGVYEQYF.